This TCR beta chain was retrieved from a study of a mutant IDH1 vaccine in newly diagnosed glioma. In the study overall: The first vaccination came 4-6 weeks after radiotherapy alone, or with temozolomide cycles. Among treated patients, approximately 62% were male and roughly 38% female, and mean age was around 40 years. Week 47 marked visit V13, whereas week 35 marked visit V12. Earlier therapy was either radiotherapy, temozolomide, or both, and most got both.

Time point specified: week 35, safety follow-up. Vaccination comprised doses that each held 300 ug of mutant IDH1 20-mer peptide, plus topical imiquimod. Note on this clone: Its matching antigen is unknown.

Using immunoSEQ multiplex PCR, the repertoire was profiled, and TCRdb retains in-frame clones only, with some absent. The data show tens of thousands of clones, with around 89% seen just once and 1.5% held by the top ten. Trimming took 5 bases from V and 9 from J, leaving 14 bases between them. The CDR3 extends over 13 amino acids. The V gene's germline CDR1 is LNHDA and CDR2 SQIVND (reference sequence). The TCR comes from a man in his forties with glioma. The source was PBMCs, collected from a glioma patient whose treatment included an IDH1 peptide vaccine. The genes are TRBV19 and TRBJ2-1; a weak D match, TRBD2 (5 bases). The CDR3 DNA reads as TGTGCCAGTAGTTCCATTGTTGGGAGTGAGCAGTTCTTC. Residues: CASSSIVGSEQFF.